These 30 T cell receptor beta chains came from one sample sequenced in a study of immune characterization of retroperitoneal liposarcoma. TCRdb ran MiXCR on the PCR reads and lists one entry per CDR3 protein. Among fewer than 14,000 distinct CDR3 sequences, 25% to 30% were seen once, and the ten largest hold under 9.5%. Sequencing was carried out using tumor tissue. The receptor source for this set is a male donor with retroperitoneal liposarcoma.

This rearrangement joins TRBV25-1 to TRBJ2-5, with TRBD1 identical over 9 bases. The DNA end lines up better with TRBJ2-7; the J call may be wrong. The CDR3 runs 15 residues. Germline CDR1 MGHDK, CDR2 SYGVNS. The CDR3 DNA reads TGTGCCAGCAGTGATCCGGGACAGGGTGCCCACGAGCAGTACTTC. Residues: CASSDPGQGAHEQYF.

In the case of this clonotype: This may come from a read error, since a much larger clone is one base off. The chain joins TRBV11-1 to TRBJ2-4; 10 bases fit TRBD2. This CDR3 has 14 amino acids. Germline lookup yields CDR1 SGHAT and CDR2 FQDESV (reference sequence). CDR3 in DNA: TGTGGCAGCAGCTTAAATGGGCTAGCGGGAGCCCAGTACTTC. This sequence encodes CGSSLNGLAGAQYF. Based on the CDR3 plus reference TRBV11-1 and TRBJ2-4, the full variable domain is EAEVAQSPRYKITEKSQAVAFWCDPISGHATLYWYRQILGQGPELLVQFQDESVVDDSQLPKDRFSAERLKGVDSTLKIQPAELGDSAMYLCGSSLNGLAGAQYFGAGTRLSVL.

This clonotype has ten or more counts. The V call is TRBV7-6, the J call TRBJ2-1; possible D gene TRBD2, 5 bases. The DNA end is more similar to TRBJ2-5, so the J call may be wrong. Per the germline V gene, CDR1 is SGHVS and CDR2 is FNYEAQ. The CDR3 spans 15 residues. Written as DNA, the CDR3 is TGTGCCAGCAGCTTAGATCATCTGAGCGGAAGGACCCAGTACTTC. This sequence encodes CASSLDHLSGRTQYF.

This chain connects TRBV6-5 to TRBJ1-5; D not certain. Germline V gene sequence: CDR1 MNHEY, CDR2 SVGAGI. V shed 0 bases and J shed 0 bases, with 9 bases lying between them. The CDR3 has 16 amino acids. The CDR3 sequence: CASSYSGSYSNQPQHF. The CDR3 DNA sequence: TGTGCCAGCAGTTACTCTGGCTCATATAGCAATCAGCCCCAGCATTTT.

The chain uses TRBV6-1 and TRBJ2-5; no clear D. This CDR3 is built from 13 residues. Germline-derived CDR1 and CDR2 are MNHNS and SASEGT. Trimming removed 5 bases from V and 11 bases from J, with 18 bases in between. This CDR3 is CASSSPSNNEQYF. CDR3 bases: TGTGCCAGCAGTTCGCCCAGCAACAATGAGCAGTACTTC.

As for this clonotype: Compared with germline, one end of the junction differs, possibly owing to a read error. V and J are TRBV7-6 and TRBJ2-1; possibly TRBD1 or TRBD2 for D (6 bases each). The CDR3 length is 15 residues. CDR1 is SGHVS and CDR2 is FNYEAQ in the germline V gene. CDR3 residues: CASSPLARGLSPLYF. The CDR3 nucleotides read TGTGCCAGCAGCCCACTGGCCAGGGGACTTTCACCCCTCTACTTC. The full variable domain, its missing parts supplied by reference TRBV7-6 and TRBJ2-1, is GAGVSQSPRYKVTKRGQDVALRCDPISGHVSLYWYRQALGQGPEFLTYFNYEAQQDKSGLPNDRFSAERPEGSISTLTIQRTEQRDSAMYRCASSPLARGLSPLYFGPGTRLTVL.

The V gene is TRBV5-6, the J gene TRBJ2-2; D gene unclear. Trimming removed 1 base at V and 5 bases at J, with 3 bases between. The CDR3 consists of 12 residues. Germline-derived CDR1 and CDR2 are SGHDT and YYEEEE. CDR3: CASSLPTGELFF. Written as DNA, the CDR3 is TGTGCCAGCAGCTTGCCTACCGGGGAGCTGTTTTTT.

This clonotype was observed many times. This rearrangement joins TRBV6-1 to TRBJ2-1, with no clear D. Between the trimmed V and J ends, which lost 3 bases and 10 bases, there was a span of 13 bases. Germline lookup yields CDR1 MNHNS and CDR2 SASEGT. The CDR3 length is 13 residues. CDR3 loop: CASSEGQTYEQFF. The CDR3 DNA is TGTGCCAGCAGTGAGGGTCAGACCTACGAGCAGTTCTTC.

This clonotype was seen many times. V gene TRBV6-6 combines with J gene TRBJ2-3; D is uncertain. The CDR3 loop spans 13 amino acids. Per germline, CDR1 MNHNY and CDR2 SVGAGI (reference sequence). Trimming removed 0 bases at V and 11 bases at J, with 12 bases between. The CDR3 is CASSYSQRPRQYF. CDR3 nucleotides: TGTGCCAGCAGTTACTCTCAGCGACCCCGGCAGTATTTT.

This clonotype is medium-sized. This sequence joins TRBV7-3 and TRBJ2-1; D tentatively fits TRBD1 or TRBD2 (5 bases each). TRBJ2-7 explains the end of the DNA better; the J call may be wrong. Per germline, CDR1 SGHTA and CDR2 FQGTGA. CDR3 length equals 16 residues. The CDR3 loop reads CASSLMGVAGWNEQYF. Written as DNA, the CDR3 is TGTGCCAGCAGCTTAATGGGGGTAGCAGGTTGGAATGAGCAGTACTTC.

The table lists this clonotype with many counts. J is TRBJ2-7 and V is TRBV12-3 or TRBV12-4, with a tentative D call TRBD1 (5 bases). Trimming cost V 3 bases and J 3 bases, with 9 bases left between them. The CDR3 consists of 13 residues. This CDR3 is CASSFTTDYEQYF. CDR3 nucleotide sequence: TGTGCCAGCAGTTTTACGACAGACTACGAGCAGTACTTC.

This clonotype is medium-sized (0.01 to 0.1%). This sequence joins TRBV6-1 and TRBJ1-4; D call uncertain. Germline lookup yields CDR1 MNHNS and CDR2 SASEGT. The V gene lost 6 bases and the J gene lost 0 bases, with 11 bases spanning the gap. The CDR3 spans 15 residues. CDR3 protein: CASRGNRATNEKLFF. The DNA for the CDR3 is TGTGCCAGCAGAGGCAACCGGGCAACTAATGAAAAACTGTTTTTT.

In its sample, this clonotype was seen many times. J is TRBJ1-5 and V is TRBV6-1; no clear D gene. The germline V and J ends were trimmed by 7 bases and 9 bases, with 13 bases remaining between them. CDR3 length: 12 amino acids. CDR1 and CDR2 from the germline V gene are MNHNS and SASEGT. The CDR3 here is CASTMSRGPQHF. CDR3 DNA sequence: TGTGCCAGCACTATGTCGCGGGGGCCCCAGCATTTT.

The CDR3 protein is CASSEEPAGTSYNEQFF. Here the CDR3 DNA reads TGTGCCAGCAGTGAAGAACCCGCGGGTACATCCTACAATGAGCAGTTCTTC. The chain recombines TRBV6-1 with TRBJ2-1; possibly TRBD2 for D (5 bases). Germline values: CDR1 MNHNS, CDR2 SASEGT. V lost 1 base and J lost 1, with 14 bases in between. The CDR3 loop spans 17 amino acids.

This clonotype was found a few times. The chain links TRBV6-4 to TRBJ2-1, with 7 bases that match TRBD1. Germline CDR1 reads MRHNA; CDR2 reads SNTAGT. The CDR3 is made up of 10 amino acids. The CDR3 reads CRDSHPEQFF. DNA for the CDR3: TGTAGGGACAGCCACCCCGAGCAGTTCTTC.

The sample holds many counts of this clonotype. This chain connects TRBV6-1 to TRBJ2-3; D gene uncertain. V shed 6 bases and J shed 6 bases, with 13 bases lying between them. CDR1 MNHNS and CDR2 SASEGT come from the germline V gene. The CDR3 is 13 residues long. The chain's CDR3 is CASRAVSFDTQYF. For the CDR3, the DNA is TGTGCCAGCAGGGCGGTTAGTTTTGATACGCAGTATTTT.

The chain recombines TRBV4-2 with TRBJ1-2; D is undetermined. CDR1 and CDR2 from the germline V gene are LGHNA and YNFKEQ. The V gene lost 6 bases and the J gene lost 5 bases, with 13 bases spanning the gap. This CDR3 comprises 13 residues. CDR3 nucleotide sequence: TGTGCCAGCAGTCCGCAGTCAGAATATGGCTACACCTTC. Amino acid sequence: CASSPQSEYGYTF.

This clonotype counts as medium-sized. The rearrangement joins TRBV12-3 or TRBV12-4 to TRBJ2-5, with D possibly matching TRBD2 (6 bases). Trimming shortened V by 7 bases and J by 1 base, and 13 bases separated the two germline ends. This CDR3 region has 14 residues. The CDR3 reads CASTLGGSQETQYF. In DNA form, the CDR3 reads TGTGCCAGCACCTTGGGGGGTTCCCAAGAGACCCAGTACTTC.

This clonotype is a singleton in its sample. The gene calls are TRBV27 and TRBJ2-1, with a tentative D call TRBD2 (6 bases). The ends were cut back, 4 bases at V and 10 bases at J, with 11 bases in the middle. There are 12 residues in the CDR3. The V gene's germline CDR1 is MNHEY and CDR2 SMNVEV (reference sequence). For the CDR3, the DNA is TGTGCCAGCAGTTCGACTAGACTCGAGCAGTTCTTC. It specifies CASSSTRLEQFF.

This clonotype has at least ten counts. The rearrangement links TRBV6-1 to TRBJ2-1; D is possibly TRBD1 (6 bases). CDR1 and CDR2 from the germline V gene are MNHNS and SASEGT. The V and J ends lost 6 bases and 2 bases respectively, with 8 bases between them. CDR3 length: 13 residues. The CDR3 protein is CASRGGPYNEQFF. In DNA form, the CDR3 reads TGTGCCAGCAGAGGGGGTCCCTACAATGAGCAGTTCTTC.

This clonotype was observed a few times. The chain's CDR3 is CASRRENTGELFF. CDR3 coding DNA: TGCGCCAGCAGGCGGGAGAACACCGGGGAGCTGTTTTTT. This sequence joins TRBV10-2 and TRBJ2-2; D perhaps matches TRBD2 (6 bases). The CDR3 sequence is 13 residues long. Trimming took off 6 bases at V and 1 base at J, with 6 bases between the two ends. Germline V CDR1 and CDR2: WSHSY, SAAADI.

For this clonotype: The germline gene is not matched at one end of the junction; a read error may be the cause. The rearrangement joins TRBV6-4 to TRBJ2-2; tentative D call: TRBD2 (5 bases). Germline CDR1 and CDR2: MRHNA and SNTAGT. The CDR3 contains 12 residues. The CDR3 protein is CVSQEDTGELFF. DNA of the CDR3: TGTGTCAGCCAGGAGGACACCGGGGAGCTGTTTTTT.

Only one count was recorded for this clonotype. The junction differs from germline at one of its ends, possibly a read error. The chain uses TRBV4-1 and TRBJ2-2, with D perhaps TRBD2 (6 bases). There are 14 residues in the CDR3. Germline loops: CDR1 MGHRA, CDR2 YSYEKL. The CDR3 is CASSQPRDLEELFF. The CDR3 DNA follows: TGTGCCAGCAGCCAACCTCGGGACTTAGAGGAGCTGTTTTTT.

As DNA, the CDR3 is TGTGCCAGCAGTCCAGGGGGGGGCTCCTACAATGAGCAGTACTTC. Translating it yields CASSPGGGSYNEQYF. The gene calls are TRBV28 and TRBJ2-5; D tentatively reads TRBD1 or TRBD2 (7 bases each). Trimming took 5 bases from V and 11 from J, leaving 24 bases between them. Germline CDR1 MDHEN, CDR2 SYDVKM. The CDR3 is 15 residues long.

The J gene is TRBJ2-1, the V gene TRBV6-1; 8 bases are shared with TRBD2. This CDR3 contains 16 residues. The V gene's germline CDR1 is MNHNS and CDR2 SASEGT. The V gene end was trimmed by 8 bases and the J gene end by 8 bases; junction bases not matched to a gene: 17. The CDR3 reads CASFSVFREGGYEQFF. DNA of the CDR3: TGTGCCAGCTTTTCTGTCTTCCGGGAGGGCGGGTATGAGCAGTTCTTC.

The chain recombines TRBV6-1 with TRBJ1-1; D is uncertain. This CDR3 region has 13 residues. Germline V CDR1 and CDR2: MNHNS, SASEGT. The V and J ends lost 8 bases and 4 bases respectively, with 14 bases between them. CDR3 region: CASVQSLGTEAFF. CDR3 in DNA: TGTGCCAGCGTACAGTCCCTGGGCACTGAAGCTTTCTTT.

V and J are TRBV6-5 and TRBJ1-5; D is uncertain. Germline lookup yields CDR1 MNHEY and CDR2 SVGAGI. The V gene lost 0 bases and the J gene lost 4 bases, with 13 bases spanning the gap. The CDR3 contains 16 residues. The CDR3 loop reads CASSYSLPVGNQPQHF. The DNA of the CDR3 is TGTGCCAGCAGTTACTCTCTCCCCGTAGGGAATCAGCCCCAGCATTTT.

The chain has TRBV7-3 and TRBJ2-5; no firm D call. V gave up 3 bases and J gave up 0 bases, with 5 bases separating them. There are 13 residues in the CDR3. Germline V gene lookup returns CDR1 SGHTA and CDR2 FQGTGA. The CDR3 sequence is CASSFSYQETQYF. For the CDR3, the DNA is TGTGCCAGCAGCTTCTCCTACCAAGAGACCCAGTACTTC. Drawing the rest from reference TRBV7-3 and TRBJ2-5, the complete variable domain is GAGVSQTPSNKVTEKGKYVELRCDPISGHTALYWYRQSLGQGPEFLIYFQGTGAADDSGLPNDRFFAVRPEGSVSTLKIQRTERGDSAVYLCASSFSYQETQYFGPGTRLLVL.

By sample share, this clonotype is large. V is TRBV6-1 and J is TRBJ2-6; D uncertain. CDR1 is MNHNS, CDR2 SASEGT, per germline. Trimming took 8 bases from V and 0 from J, leaving 11 bases between them. This CDR3 is built from 15 residues. The CDR3 sequence: CASRPDRSGANVLTF. In nucleotides, the CDR3 is TGTGCCAGCCGCCCGGACCGCTCTGGGGCCAACGTCCTGACTTTC.

The chain carries TRBV6-5 and TRBJ1-6; no reliable D call. CDR1 MNHEY and CDR2 SVGAGI come from the germline V gene. This CDR3 is 16 amino acids long. Trimming pared 5 bases from V and 9 bases from J, leaving 20 bases between. Here the CDR3 reads CASSEFGRSLGSPLHF. The DNA for the CDR3 is TGTGCCAGCAGTGAATTTGGCCGCAGTTTGGGTTCACCCCTCCACTTT.